The source of this T cell receptor (beta chain) is a study of cytomegalovirus exposure and HLA in healthy donors. The protocol was immunoSEQ multiplex PCR, while the TCRdb copy is restricted to in-frame clones and leaves out a portion. The table lists some 350,000 clones, roughly nine tenths of them singletons. Germline V gene data show CDR1 as LGHNA and CDR2 as YSLEER. The V gene lost 0 bases and the J gene lost 3 bases, with 12 bases spanning the gap. CDR3 length: 15 residues. This clonotype was sampled from a woman in her 30s in good health and CMV-seropositive. The sample taken for sequencing was PBMCs. V and J are TRBV4-3 and TRBJ2-7, with D hard to call. The CDR3 DNA is TGCGCCAGCAGCCAAGACCCGGATTCAAACTACGAGCAGTACTTC. Its translation is CASSQDPDSNYEQYF.